These 22 T cell receptor beta chains were sequenced from one sample in a study of Ad26.COV2.S vaccination and SARS-CoV-2 variants. Sequencing was performed with immunoSEQ multiplex PCR; in TCRdb, only in-frame clones are kept and a portion is missing. The sample lists 300,000 to 350,000 clones, roughly nine tenths seen once, with 6.4% in the top ten. The sample's treatment: around 19 received Ad26.COV2.S at low or high dose, single or two shots; 5 received placebo; per-sample allocation not given. All samples were drawn on day 63, counting from the first vaccine or placebo injection. Sequenced here: peripheral blood, sampled in a trial of Ad26.COV2.S vaccine versus placebo. Receptor source: a person aged 18-60 years who received the Ad26.COV2.S COVID-19 vaccine or a placebo.

The genes are TRBV7-8 and TRBJ1-5; 9 bases align to TRBD1. This CDR3 has 16 residues. Germline V lookup: CDR1 SGHVS, CDR2 FQNEAQ. After removal of 0 bases from V and 9 bases from J, the junction contained 9 bases not matched to a gene. CDR3 nucleotides: TGTGCCAGCAGCTTAGCGTTCAGGGACAGGGCGTTGCCCCAGCATTTT. It yields the protein CASSLAFRDRALPQHF.

This chain uses TRBV11-3 with TRBJ2-6, with D possibly TRBD1 on 6 matching bases. This CDR3 spans 16 amino acids. Germline values: CDR1 SGHNT, CDR2 YENEEA. V lost 4 bases and J lost 0, with 10 bases in between. The CDR3 DNA reads as TGTGCCAGCAGCTCTCAGGGGAGCTCTGGGGCCAACGTCCTGACTTTC. It encodes CASSSQGSSGANVLTF.

This clone has more than one count but fewer than ten. This chain joins TRBV6-5 and TRBJ2-7; 8 nucleotides agree with TRBD1. The CDR3 runs 12 residues. CDR1 MNHEY and CDR2 SVGAGI come from the germline V gene. Losses at the gene ends were 6 bases for V and 7 bases for J; bases not matched to a gene: 5. CDR3 in amino acids: CASSRQGIEQYF. The CDR3 DNA is TGTGCCAGCAGCCGACAGGGGATAGAGCAGTACTTC.

The chain uses TRBV28 and TRBJ1-1; D uncertain. V lost 3 bases and J 6 bases, leaving 14 bases between the germline ends. Looked up from germline, CDR1 is MDHEN and CDR2 is SYDVKM. The CDR3 runs to 14 residues. CDR3: CASSFGSIRAEAFF. DNA for the CDR3: TGTGCCAGCAGTTTTGGTAGTATCCGCGCTGAAGCTTTCTTT.

J is TRBJ1-6 and V is TRBV28, with D unresolved. CDR3 length: 13 residues. The ends were cut back, 6 bases at V and 9 bases at J, with 12 bases in the middle. Germline V gives CDR1 MDHEN, CDR2 SYDVKM. The DNA for the CDR3 is TGTGCCAGCAGCATAATGGTTCGTTCACCCCTCCACTTT. This encodes CASSIMVRSPLHF.

CDR3 nucleotides: TGTGCCAGTAGTAAGGGCAGGGAGTATGGTAACTATGGCTACACCTTC. Translated, it gives CASSKGREYGNYGYTF. The chain employs TRBV19 and TRBJ1-2; the D gene is possibly TRBD1 (5 bases). V was shortened by 4 bases and J by 1 base, with 16 bases between the two germline ends. Looked up from germline, CDR1 is LNHDA and CDR2 is SQIVND (reference sequence). There are 16 residues in the CDR3. Based on the CDR3 plus reference TRBV19 and TRBJ1-2, the full variable domain is DGGITQSPKYLFRKEGQNVTLSCEQNLNHDAMYWYRQDPGQGLRLIYYSQIVNDFQKGDIAEGYSVSREKKESFPLTVTSAQKNPTAFYLCASSKGREYGNYGYTFGSGTRLTVV.

In its sample, this clone was seen a few times. The chain links TRBV7-8 to TRBJ1-2; 9 bases fit TRBD1. Losses at the gene ends were 5 bases for V and 8 bases for J; bases not matched to a gene: 9. The CDR3 length is 14 residues. Germline loops: CDR1 SGHVS, CDR2 FQNEAQ. CDR3 nucleotides: TGTGCCAGCAGCCCCACTGACAGGGGGGGCGGCTACACCTTC. Residues: CASSPTDRGGGYTF.

The gene calls are TRBV28 and TRBJ1-3, with D tentatively TRBD1 (5 bases). The CDR3 extends over 15 amino acids. From germline, CDR1 is MDHEN and CDR2 SYDVKM. V dropped 6 bases and J dropped 0 bases, with 12 bases sitting between them. Written as DNA, the CDR3 is TGTGCCAGCAGGACCGGGACGGACTCTGGAAACACCATATATTTT. This sequence encodes CASRTGTDSGNTIYF.

The chain has TRBV6-6 and TRBJ1-2; D possibly corresponds to TRBD1 (6 bases). The V gene's germline CDR1 is MNHNY and CDR2 SVGAGI (reference sequence). This CDR3 comprises 13 residues. V was cut by 5 bases and J by 7 bases, with 14 bases left in between. As DNA, the CDR3 is TGTGCCAGCAGTCCCCCGGGGGCCGGTGGCTACACCTTC. Its protein product is CASSPPGAGGYTF.

The chain recombines TRBV7-8 with TRBJ2-7; D possibly corresponds to TRBD2 (5 bases). The CDR3 length is 15 residues. The V end was cut by 5 bases, the J end by 2 bases, with 16 bases between. From germline, CDR1 is SGHVS and CDR2 FQNEAQ. CDR3 nucleotides: TGTGCCAGCAGCCAAAACGACCGGGGAACCTACGAGCAGTACTTC. It specifies CASSQNDRGTYEQYF.

This chain connects TRBV7-8 to TRBJ2-5; perhaps TRBD1 as D (6 bases). V was cut by 7 bases and J by 5 bases, with 17 bases left in between. CDR3 length equals 14 residues. Germline V gene data show CDR1 as SGHVS and CDR2 as FQNEAQ. The CDR3 here is CASTINRERETQYF. The DNA for the CDR3 is TGTGCCAGCACCATCAACAGGGAACGGGAGACCCAGTACTTC.

The chain employs TRBV4-3 and TRBJ2-3; the D call may be TRBD1 or TRBD2 (5 bases each). Deletions cut 5 bases from V and 1 base from J, with 10 bases between. Germline CDR1 LGHNA, CDR2 YSLEER. The CDR3 is made up of 14 amino acids. Written as DNA, the CDR3 is TGCGCCAGCAGCTCGGGGCGCGGCACAGATACGCAGTATTTT. Translated, it gives CASSSGRGTDTQYF.

The CDR3: CASSNRELVRSPLHF. CDR3 in DNA: TGTGCCAGTAGCAACAGGGAACTGGTACGGTCACCCCTCCACTTT. This chain connects TRBV19 to TRBJ1-6; D is perhaps TRBD1 (6 bases). Germline CDR1 reads LNHDA; CDR2 reads SQIVND (reference sequence). The CDR3 has 15 amino acids. V was pared by 6 bases and J by 10 bases, with 19 bases between.

The chain links TRBV14 to TRBJ2-1; D might be TRBD2 (6 bases). V lost 3 bases to trimming and J lost 4 bases, with 13 bases between them. The CDR3 runs 15 residues. Germline V gene data show CDR1 as SGHDN and CDR2 as FVKESK. The CDR3 is CASSHWGDVYNEQFF. In DNA, the CDR3 is TGTGCCAGCAGCCACTGGGGGGACGTATACAATGAGCAGTTCTTC.

The gene calls are TRBV7-9 and TRBJ1-2, with a tentative D call TRBD1 (5 bases). The V gene's germline CDR1 is SEHNR and CDR2 FQNEAQ (reference sequence). The CDR3 totals 15 residues. Trimming took off 1 base at V and 3 bases at J, with 12 bases between the two ends. CDR3 coding DNA: TGTGCCAGCAGCTTAGGCGGGATGGGGGACTATGGCTACACCTTC. This codes for CASSLGGMGDYGYTF.

The chain employs TRBV2 and TRBJ2-7, with 10 bases matching TRBD2. Trimming at V came to 5 bases and at J to 2 bases, leaving 3 bases not matched to a gene. The CDR3 has 14 residues. The germline V gene has CDR1 SNHLY and CDR2 FYNNEI. The CDR3: CASSLAGETYEQYF. CDR3 nucleotide sequence: TGTGCCAGCAGTCTAGCGGGGGAGACCTACGAGCAGTACTTC.

This chain connects TRBV9 to TRBJ2-2, with unresolved D. This CDR3 region has 14 residues. Germline V gives CDR1 SGDLS, CDR2 YYNGEE. Trimming left V 3 bases short and J 2 bases short, with 8 bases between. CDR3 bases: TGTGCCAGCAGCGCCACCACAAACACCGGGGAGCTGTTTTTT. Its translation is CASSATTNTGELFF.

The chain has TRBV4-2 and TRBJ2-3; 11 bases are shared with TRBD2. CDR1 and CDR2 from the germline V gene are LGHNA and YNFKEQ. V shed 7 bases, J shed 5 bases, and the junction held 5 bases outside the gene matches. The CDR3 spans 14 residues. The CDR3, as DNA: TGTGCCAGCAAACTAGCGGGAGCGATAGATACGCAGTATTTT. This sequence encodes CASKLAGAIDTQYF.

This clone has just one count. The rearrangement uses TRBV6-5 and TRBJ2-3; 9 bases agree with TRBD1. This CDR3 has 14 residues. Trimming at V came to 9 bases and at J to 3 bases, leaving 7 bases not matched to a gene. Looked up from germline, CDR1 is MNHEY and CDR2 is SVGAGI. Written as DNA, the CDR3 is TGTGCCAGTGAGACAGGGGGAGGTACAGATACGCAGTATTTT. It encodes CASETGGGTDTQYF.

This sequence joins TRBV24-1 and TRBJ2-1; 13 bases fit TRBD2. Germline-derived CDR1 and CDR2 are KGHDR and SFDVKD. CDR3 size: 17 residues. With 3 bases clipped from V and 8 bases from J, the junction kept 9 bases outside the gene matches. In DNA, the CDR3 is TGTGCCACCAGTGATGGTGGACTAGCGGGAGTGTTCGATGAGCAGTTCTTC. Residues: CATSDGGLAGVFDEQFF.

J is TRBJ2-7 and V is TRBV6-6; D not certain. Germline V gene sequence: CDR1 MNHNY, CDR2 SVGAGI (reference sequence). The CDR3 contains 11 residues. The ends were cut back, 6 bases at V and 6 bases at J, with 9 bases in the middle. The CDR3 DNA reads TGTGCCAGCAGCCGGGCTCGCGAGCAGTACTTC. It translates to CASSRAREQYF.

The chain is built from TRBV20-1 and TRBJ2-7; weak D call: TRBD1 (6 bases). CDR3 length: 13 amino acids. The germline gives CDR1 DFQATT, CDR2 SNEGSKA (reference sequence). The V gene lost 3 bases and the J gene lost 5 bases, with 14 bases spanning the gap. This CDR3 is CSASNTGWDEQYF. The CDR3, as DNA: TGCAGTGCTAGTAATACAGGGTGGGACGAGCAGTACTTC.